The rows below give T cell receptor beta chains drawn from one sample of a study of cytomegalovirus exposure and HLA in healthy donors. The data were produced by immunoSEQ multiplex PCR, yet TCRdb's version contains in-frame clones alone and is incomplete. The repertoire includes 90,000 to 100,000 clones, about four fifths of them detected once, and roughly 3.8% sits in the top ten. The sample comprised PBMCs. The receptor set was obtained from a man in his forties or fifties in good health and CMV-seronegative. Both conserved end residues are part of each CDR3. A D gene is named only where the DNA matches it firmly. Clone size is stated in some rows and not others, as once, few, many or a class when expanded.

cdr3_aa,cdr3_nt,j_call,clone_size,d_call,v_call
CASSLSLAGVGSEQFF,TGTGCCAGCAGCTTATCGCTAGCGGGAGTTGGCAGTGAGCAGTTCTTC,TRBJ2-1,.,TRBD2,TRBV11-2
CASSPSVLVYEQYF,TGTGCCAGCAGTCCCAGTGTTTTGGTGTACGAGCAGTACTTC,TRBJ2-7,few,.,TRBV28
CASSLSGTSGTYNEQFF,TGTGCCAGCAGCTTAAGTGGGACTAGCGGGACCTACAATGAGCAGTTCTTC,TRBJ2-1,.,TRBD2,TRBV7-3
CASSLSGSTGELFF,TGTGCCAGCAGCCTTAGCGGGAGTACCGGGGAGCTGTTTTTT,TRBJ2-2,once,TRBD2,TRBV2
CASSSYGGSGGELFF,TGTGCCAGCAGTTCCTATGGGGGGTCGGGCGGGGAGCTGTTTTTT,TRBJ2-2,.,.,TRBV27
CASRRSGSVHEQYF,TGTGCCAGCAGACGTAGCGGGAGTGTCCACGAGCAGTACTTC,TRBJ2-7,few,TRBD2,TRBV7-2
CASSLLAGSNEKLFF,TGTGCCAGCAGTTTATTGGCAGGTTCCAATGAAAAACTGTTTTTT,TRBJ1-4,.,.,TRBV28
CASSLGQGRTEAFF,TGTGCCAGCAGCTTAGGACAGGGGCGCACTGAAGCTTTCTTT,TRBJ1-1,.,TRBD1,TRBV11-2
CAISKEVNTEAFF,TGTGCCATCTCTAAGGAGGTGAACACTGAAGCTTTCTTT,TRBJ1-1,.,.,TRBV10-3
CASSLFLEQTAFF,TGTGCCAGCAGCCTCTTCCTGGAGCAGACAGCTTTCTTT,TRBJ1-1,.,.,TRBV5-6
CASSSGGAVGTGELFF,TGTGCCAGCAGCTCAGGGGGCGCGGTGGGCACCGGGGAGCTGTTTTTT,TRBJ2-2,once,TRBD1,TRBV11-3
CASSEAMEGITEAFF,TGTGCCAGCAGTGAAGCAATGGAGGGGATCACTGAAGCTTTCTTT,TRBJ1-1,few,.,TRBV6-1
CASRLGQGSYGYPF,TGTGCCAGCCGCTTGGGACAGGGATCCTATGGCTACCCCTTC,TRBJ1-2,.,TRBD1,TRBV6-5
CASSLGQEQPQHF,TGTGCCAGCAGCTTAGGACAGGAACAGCCCCAGCATTTT,TRBJ1-5,.,.,TRBV7-9
CASSSGLEQALQETQYF,TGTGCCAGCAGCTCGGGTTTGGAACAGGCCCTCCAAGAGACCCAGTACTTC,TRBJ2-5,.,.,TRBV28
CASSPAGTSKGEKLFF,TGTGCCAGCAGCCCCGCGGGGACTTCAAAGGGCGAAAAACTGTTTTTT,TRBJ1-4,.,.,TRBV7-9
CSVEEWGDGYTF,TGCAGCGTTGAAGAATGGGGGGATGGCTACACCTTC,TRBJ1-2,.,.,TRBV29-1
CATSSPLESTGGGANVLTF,TGTGCCACCAGCAGCCCCCTGGAGTCGACAGGGGGTGGGGCCAACGTCCTGACTTTC,TRBJ2-6,.,TRBD1,TRBV15